These 26 T cell receptor beta chains came from one sample sequenced in a study of CD8 T cells in Susac syndrome. When the RNA was reverse transcribed, random hexamers were used with an input of roughly 0.45 to 1 ug. MiXCR was run by TCRdb on the immunoSEQ multiplex PCR reads, yielding one entry per CDR3 protein. This table has 15,000 to 20,000 distinct CDR3 sequences, 85% to 95% appearing once. The specimen was CD8+ T cells from PBMCs. These receptor sequences come from a human donor in good health.

CDR3 coding DNA: TGCAGCGTTGAAGGTCGGCGGGACGCGACAGATACGCAGTATTTT. This encodes CSVEGRRDATDTQYF. The chain uses TRBV29-1 and TRBJ2-3, with D perhaps matching TRBD2 (6 bases). Germline CDR1 and CDR2: SQVTM and ANQGSEA. Trimming removed 1 base at V and 3 bases at J, with 14 bases between. CDR3 length: 15 amino acids.

The chain's CDR3 is CASSDRGVTEAFF. The CDR3 DNA follows: TGTGCCAGCAGTGACCGCGGGGTCACTGAAGCTTTCTTT. This chain links TRBV2 with TRBJ1-1; the D is unclear. The length of the CDR3 is 13 residues. The V end was cut by 3 bases, the J end by 4 bases, with 9 bases between. CDR1 and CDR2 from the germline V gene are SNHLY and FYNNEI.

This chain uses TRBV19 with TRBJ2-7; D might be TRBD2 (6 bases). The ends were cut back, 3 bases at V and 3 bases at J, with 9 bases in the middle. Per the germline V gene, CDR1 is LNHDA and CDR2 is SQIVND (reference sequence). The CDR3 extends over 13 amino acids. The CDR3 sequence is CASSIGTGYEQYF. The CDR3 DNA is TGTGCCAGTAGTATCGGGACTGGCTACGAGCAGTACTTC.

The chain combines TRBV12-3 or TRBV12-4 with TRBJ2-5; D gene unclear. The CDR3 spans 14 residues. Trimming left V 8 bases short and J 3 bases short, with 16 bases between. The CDR3, as DNA: TGTGCCAGCGCTGAAGGGCAGGAAAAAGAGACCCAGTACTTC. It translates to CASAEGQEKETQYF.

The V and J genes are TRBV7-8 and TRBJ2-2; D gene unclear. V was shortened by 5 bases and J by 6 bases, with 10 bases between the two germline ends. CDR1 SGHVS and CDR2 FQNEAQ come from the germline V gene. The CDR3 is 13 amino acids. In nucleotides, the CDR3 is TGTGCCAGCAGCCTAACCCCGGCCGGGGAGCTGTTTTTT. This gives the protein CASSLTPAGELFF.

This chain links TRBV19 with TRBJ1-1; D not resolved. Germline loops: CDR1 LNHDA, CDR2 SQIVND (reference sequence). CDR3 length: 13 residues. V dropped 2 bases and J dropped 6 bases, with 10 bases sitting between them. CDR3 protein: CASSIIPVSEAFF. The CDR3 DNA reads TGTGCCAGTAGTATAATCCCCGTCTCTGAAGCTTTCTTT.

V usage is TRBV15 and J usage is TRBJ2-1; D may correspond to TRBD1 or TRBD2 (6 bases each). From germline, CDR1 is LNHNV and CDR2 YYDKDF (reference sequence). V lost 1 base and J 0 bases, leaving 13 bases between the germline ends. The CDR3 consists of 17 residues. In nucleotides, the CDR3 is TGTGCCACCAGCAGAGTGCCGGGGGCAAACTCCTACAATGAGCAGTTCTTC. This sequence encodes CATSRVPGANSYNEQFF.

The V gene is TRBV7-9, the J gene TRBJ2-3, with 8 bases fitting TRBD2. The junction had 17 bases not matched to a gene; V was cut back by 5 bases and J by 7 bases. Germline CDR1 SEHNR, CDR2 FQNEAQ (reference sequence). The CDR3 extends over 17 amino acids. DNA of the CDR3: TGTGCCAGCAGCCGATCACTAGCGGCTTCCGACCGTTATACGCAGTATTTT. As protein: CASSRSLAASDRYTQYF. Variable domain in full (rest from reference TRBV7-9 and TRBJ2-3): DTGVSQNPRHKITKRGQNVTFRCDPISEHNRLYWYRQTLGQGPEFLTYFQNEAQLEKSRLLSDRFSAERPKGSFSTLEIQRTEQGDSAMYLCASSRSLAASDRYTQYFGPGTRLTVL.

The chain is built from TRBV5-6 and TRBJ1-1; TRBD1 might be the D (5 bases). The CDR3 extends over 15 amino acids. The V end was cut by 0 bases, the J end by 3 bases, with 12 bases between. Germline lookup yields CDR1 SGHDT and CDR2 YYEEEE. The CDR3 sequence: CASSLVEGPYTEAFF. The CDR3 bases are TGTGCCAGCAGCTTGGTCGAGGGGCCGTACACTGAAGCTTTCTTT.

V is TRBV27 and J is TRBJ1-5; a possible D gene is TRBD1 (5 bases). Germline V CDR1 and CDR2: MNHEY, SMNVEV (reference sequence). CDR3 size: 16 residues. The V and J ends lost 0 bases and 2 bases respectively, with 11 bases between them. The CDR3 region is CASSLSGDRGNQPQHF. CDR3 coding DNA: TGTGCCAGCAGTTTATCAGGGGATCGGGGCAATCAGCCCCAGCATTTT.

The chain links TRBV5-1 to TRBJ2-1; no clear D gene. The ends were cut back, 4 bases at V and 6 bases at J, with 26 bases in the middle. The CDR3 consists of 18 residues. Germline V gives CDR1 SGHRS, CDR2 YFSETQ. The CDR3 DNA is TGCGCCAGCAGCGAGGACCTTTGGGCGCACGCCAAGGGCAATGAGCAGTTCTTC. Residues: CASSEDLWAHAKGNEQFF.

The chain joins TRBV30 to TRBJ1-1; a possible D gene is TRBD1 (5 bases). Trimming shortened V by 0 bases and J by 3 bases, and 8 bases separated the two germline ends. CDR1 GTSNPN and CDR2 SVGIG come from the germline V gene (reference sequence). The CDR3 is made up of 13 amino acids. The CDR3 nucleotides read TGTGCCTGGAGTGTCGGGGGGTACACTGAAGCTTTCTTT. Its translation: CAWSVGGYTEAFF.

The chain recombines TRBV20-1 with TRBJ2-7; tentative D call: TRBD1 (5 bases). This CDR3 has 15 residues. In germline, CDR1 is DFQATT, CDR2 SNEGSKA (reference sequence). V lost 5 bases, J lost 0 bases, and 17 bases lay in between. CDR3 sequence: CSAWPRGQASYEQYF. In DNA, the CDR3 is TGCAGTGCTTGGCCTAGGGGTCAAGCCTCCTACGAGCAGTACTTC.

V usage is TRBV21-1 and J usage is TRBJ1-5; TRBD1 was called by the table and not checked on the DNA. TRBV21-1 represents a pseudogene. The CDR3 sequence is 16 residues long. CDR3: CASSNTYTRSNQPQHF. The CDR3 DNA is TGTGCCAGCAGCAACACGTATACCCGGAGCAATCAGCCCCAGCATTTT.

The genes are TRBV7-9 and TRBJ2-2; D not resolved. Trimming stripped 0 bases from V and 4 bases from J, with 6 bases between. The V gene's germline CDR1 is SEHNR and CDR2 FQNEAQ (reference sequence). This CDR3 is built from 14 residues. CDR3 sequence (DNA): TGTGCCAGCAGCTTAGCGCGACCCACCGGGGAGCTGTTTTTT. As protein: CASSLARPTGELFF.

On this clonotype: In this CDR3 the conserved last residue, phenylalanine or tryptophan, is missing, so a read error is likely. The gene calls are TRBV2 and TRBJ1-1, with D possibly TRBD1 on 5 matching bases. This CDR3 is 13 amino acids long. V was trimmed by 4 bases and J by 5 bases, leaving 11 bases between them. Per germline, CDR1 SNHLY and CDR2 FYNNEI. The CDR3 nucleotides read TGTGCCAGCAGTGGGGGGTGGAGTACTGAAGCTTTCCTT. Translation gives CASSGGWSTEAFL.

V and J are TRBV3-1 and TRBJ2-7; D is possibly TRBD1 or TRBD2 (5 bases each). V lost 6 bases to trimming and J lost 6 bases, with 24 bases between them. The germline CDR1 and CDR2 sequences are LGHDT and YNNKEL (reference sequence). The CDR3 covers 16 residues. In nucleotides, the CDR3 is TGTGCCAGCAGTATCCGGGACGTCATTCCTCCTTCCGAGCAGTACGTC. Translation: CASSIRDVIPPSEQYV.

The V gene is TRBV12-3 or TRBV12-4, the J gene TRBJ2-1; D is unclear. The length of the CDR3 is 14 residues. V was pared by 3 bases and J by 5 bases, with 11 bases between. The CDR3 DNA reads as TGTGCCAGCAGTTTTGTTAAGGACCACAATGAGCAGTTCTTC. Translated: CASSFVKDHNEQFF.

The genes are TRBV12-3 or TRBV12-4 and TRBJ2-3, with 9 bases matching TRBD2. V lost 3 bases, J lost 0 bases, and 4 bases stayed unmatched. This CDR3 is 16 amino acids long. CDR3 nucleotide sequence: TGTGCCAGCAGTTTGGGGCTAGCGGGAAGCACAGATACGCAGTATTTT. Translation: CASSLGLAGSTDTQYF.

The CDR3 is CASSSEPGRNEKLFF. The CDR3 DNA reads TGTGCCAGCAGCTCCGAACCAGGGCGGAACGAAAAACTGTTTTTT. The rearrangement links TRBV7-6 to TRBJ1-4; a weak D match, TRBD1 (5 bases). V lost 4 bases to trimming and J lost 8 bases, with 17 bases between them. Per germline, CDR1 SGHVS and CDR2 FNYEAQ. The CDR3 has 15 residues.

The chain recombines TRBV28 with TRBJ2-7; 9 nucleotides agree with TRBD2. From germline, CDR1 is MDHEN and CDR2 SYDVKM. This CDR3 is 14 amino acids long. V dropped 2 bases and J dropped 6; count of bases not matched to a gene: 5. Written as DNA, the CDR3 is TGTGCCAGCAGTTTAGCGGGAGGGCCTTCCGAGCAGTACTTC. Translating gives CASSLAGGPSEQYF.

This clonotype came up once. The V and J genes are TRBV10-2 and TRBJ2-7; the match to TRBD2 covers 8 bases. After removal of 11 bases from V and 2 bases from J, the junction contained 8 bases not matched to a gene. This CDR3 comprises 13 residues. Per germline, CDR1 WSHSY and CDR2 SAAADI. CDR3 loop: CAAHSGIAYEQYF. The CDR3 DNA reads TGCGCCGCCCATAGCGGGATAGCCTACGAGCAGTACTTC.

The chain is built from TRBV7-2 and TRBJ2-7; D may be TRBD2 (5 bases). Deletions cut 3 bases from V and 3 bases from J, with 12 bases between. CDR3 length: 14 residues. In germline, CDR1 is SGHTA, CDR2 FQGNSA. The CDR3 sequence is CASSFSSPDYEQYV. The CDR3 bases are TGTGCCAGCAGCTTTTCTAGCCCCGACTACGAGCAGTACGTC.

V gene TRBV4-3 combines with J gene TRBJ2-3; weak D call: TRBD1 (5 bases). CDR1 and CDR2 from the germline V gene are LGHNA and YSLEER. Trimming stripped 0 bases from V and 0 bases from J, with 16 bases between. This CDR3 region has 18 residues. DNA of the CDR3: TGCGCCAGCAGCCAAGATTACCAGACAGAGCCTAGCACAGATACGCAGTATTTT. It encodes CASSQDYQTEPSTDTQYF.

The chain couples TRBV19 to TRBJ2-5, with D possibly TRBD2 on 6 matching bases. Germline V gene lookup returns CDR1 LNHDA and CDR2 SQIVND (reference sequence). The CDR3 totals 14 residues. V was clipped by 4 bases and J by 4 bases, with 13 bases between them. The CDR3 DNA reads as TGTGCCAGTAGTACCCTTGTCGGGAGAGAGACCCAGTACTTC. Translation: CASSTLVGRETQYF.

The chain recombines TRBV28 with TRBJ2-5; 7 nucleotides agree with TRBD2. Germline assignment: CDR1 MDHEN and CDR2 SYDVKM. Unmatched junction bases numbered 7, after V lost 1 base and J lost 2 bases. CDR3 size: 16 residues. The DNA of the CDR3 is TGTGCCAGCAGTTTATTGGCGGGAGAGGGGCAAGAGACCCAGTACTTC. It encodes CASSLLAGEGQETQYF.